One and the same sample provided the 30 T cell receptor beta chains below, sequenced in a study of T-cell memory formation after mild COVID-19. TCRdb reprocessed the 5' RACE reads with MiXCR, giving one entry per CDR3 protein. The sample holds around 250,000 distinct CDR3 sequences, around 10% seen once. What was sequenced was PBMCs or a T cell subset sorted from them (not recorded which). These receptors were collected from a man aged 18 to 29 who had mild COVID-19 (a few samples of this study predate the infection). Cell type and time point are not known.

This clonotype came up a few times. The chain links TRBV12-3 or TRBV12-4 to TRBJ2-7; TRBD1 agrees at 7 bases. This CDR3 comprises 14 residues. V shed 7 bases, J shed 4 bases, and the junction held 10 bases outside the gene matches. CDR3 sequence (DNA): TGTGCCAGCACACTCCGGGACAGTATTTACGAGCAGTACTTC. This encodes CASTLRDSIYEQYF.

This clonotype was seen repeatedly, ten times or more. This rearrangement joins TRBV5-1 to TRBJ2-3; the D call may be TRBD1 or TRBD2 (5 bases each). This CDR3 has 14 residues. V was cut by 6 bases and J by 1 base, with 12 bases left in between. In germline, CDR1 is SGHRS, CDR2 YFSETQ. This CDR3 is CASKSGQGTDTQYF. The DNA for the CDR3 is TGCGCCAGCAAGTCGGGGCAGGGCACAGATACGCAGTATTTT.

The chain uses TRBV7-6 and TRBJ2-2; TRBD2 is a possible D gene (5 bases). Between the trimmed V and J ends, which lost 3 bases and 5 bases, there was a span of 7 bases. Per the germline V gene, CDR1 is SGHVS and CDR2 is FNYEAQ. CDR3 length: 13 amino acids. The CDR3 here is CASSLTGTGELFF. The CDR3 DNA reads as TGTGCCAGCAGCTTGACGGGGACCGGGGAGCTGTTTTTT.

This clonotype was observed many times. The rearrangement links TRBV6-5 to TRBJ2-6; no clear D gene. The CDR3 extends over 15 amino acids. Germline V lookup: CDR1 MNHEY, CDR2 SVGAGI. Deletions cut 6 bases from V and 2 bases from J, with 11 bases between. The CDR3 sequence: CASRSPWTGANVLTF. DNA of the CDR3: TGTGCCAGCAGAAGCCCTTGGACTGGGGCCAACGTCCTGACTTTC.

The CDR3: CASSFGGTSCYF. Written as DNA, the CDR3 is TGTGCCAGCAGCTTTGGAGGGACTAGCTGTTATTTT. The chain is built from TRBV2 and TRBJ2-3, with 9 bases aligning to TRBD2. Per germline, CDR1 SNHLY and CDR2 FYNNEI. V dropped 6 bases and J dropped 15; count of bases not matched to a gene: 10. The CDR3 spans 12 residues. Supplemented by reference TRBV2 and TRBJ2-3, the full variable domain reads EPEVTQTPSHQVTQMGQEVILRCVPISNHLYFYWYRQILGQKVEFLVSFYNNEISEKSEIFDDQFSVERPDGSNFTLKIRSTKLEDSAMYFCASSFGGTSCYFGPGTRLTVL.

The J gene is TRBJ2-7, the V gene TRBV27, with TRBD1 matching over 8 bases. After removal of 6 bases from V and 3 bases from J, the junction contained 10 bases not matched to a gene. Germline lookup yields CDR1 MNHEY and CDR2 SMNVEV (reference sequence). The CDR3 totals 15 residues. The DNA of the CDR3 is TGTGCCAGCAGCCGTTACAGGGGGTCCCTCTACGAGCAGTACGTC. It encodes CASSRYRGSLYEQYV.

V and J are TRBV5-1 and TRBJ2-1, with 9 bases fitting TRBD1. The CDR3 consists of 14 residues. From germline, CDR1 is SGHRS and CDR2 YFSETQ. V lost 0 bases to trimming and J lost 8 bases; unmatched junction nucleotides: 3. CDR3 coding DNA: TGCGCCAGCAGCTTGGGGACAGGGGAGGATGAGCAGTTCTTC. Its translation is CASSLGTGEDEQFF.

This clonotype was picked up a small number of times. The rearrangement uses TRBV5-1 and TRBJ2-7, with D possibly called TRBD1 or TRBD2 (5 bases each). Deletions cut 3 bases from V and 3 bases from J, with 19 bases between. The CDR3 extends over 16 amino acids. Germline V lookup: CDR1 SGHRS, CDR2 YFSETQ. The CDR3 reads CASSWTDSAPFYEQYF. The CDR3, as DNA: TGCGCCAGCAGCTGGACTGACAGCGCACCTTTCTACGAGCAGTACTTC.

J is TRBJ1-1 and V is TRBV20-1; the D is unclear. This CDR3 spans 13 amino acids. Between the trimmed V and J ends, which lost 2 bases and 1 base, there was a span of 8 bases. Germline V lookup: CDR1 DFQATT, CDR2 SNEGSKA (reference sequence). CDR3 in amino acids: CSARLTWNTEAFF. The CDR3 region has the DNA TGCAGTGCTAGACTTACTTGGAACACTGAAGCTTTCTTT.

This clonotype was counted a few times. J is TRBJ2-2 and V is TRBV5-1; D unclear. There are 14 residues in the CDR3. CDR1 and CDR2 from the germline V gene are SGHRS and YFSETQ. Trimming left V 1 base short and J 1 base short, with 5 bases between. Here the CDR3 DNA reads TGCGCCAGCAGCTTGAACGGGAACACCGGGGAGCTGTTTTTT. Protein product: CASSLNGNTGELFF.

In its sample, this clonotype was seen many times. The genes are TRBV6-5 and TRBJ2-1; 10 nucleotides line up with TRBD2. The germline CDR1 and CDR2 sequences are MNHEY and SVGAGI. The CDR3 covers 13 residues. V gave up 5 bases and J gave up 6 bases; unmatched junction bases: 1. The CDR3: CASSRLAGNEQFF. The DNA of the CDR3 is TGTGCCAGCAGTAGACTAGCGGGCAATGAGCAGTTCTTC.

This clonotype was seen ten or more times. The chain carries TRBV27 and TRBJ2-5; 9 nucleotides line up with TRBD2. The CDR3 consists of 16 residues. Germline V gene data show CDR1 as MNHEY and CDR2 as SMNVEV (reference sequence). V was clipped by 3 bases and J by 5 bases; unmatched bases: 10. The CDR3 region is CASSLASAGGLETQYF. The DNA for the CDR3 is TGTGCCAGCAGTTTGGCCTCGGCGGGGGGGCTGGAGACCCAGTACTTC.

The chain is built from TRBV15 and TRBJ1-5; possible D gene TRBD1, 6 bases. Germline V gene lookup returns CDR1 LNHNV and CDR2 YYDKDF (reference sequence). This CDR3 region has 13 residues. V was cut by 4 bases and J by 6 bases, with 10 bases left in between. CDR3 protein: CATSTRGFQPQHF. CDR3 nucleotides: TGTGCCACCAGCACTAGGGGGTTTCAGCCCCAGCATTTT.

The table lists this clonotype with a few counts. The chain has TRBV7-9 and TRBJ1-4; D is unresolved. The CDR3 runs 14 residues. Germline CDR1 is SEHNR and CDR2 is FQNEAQ (reference sequence). V was pared by 0 bases and J by 12 bases, with 14 bases between. The CDR3 DNA follows: TGTGCCAGCAGCTTAGCCGTGGCACTCCCGGAACTGTTTTTT. This sequence encodes CASSLAVALPELFF.

In this sample, this clonotype turned up a few times. This sequence joins TRBV5-1 and TRBJ1-2; no firm D call. The CDR3 runs to 13 residues. CDR1 and CDR2 from the germline V gene are SGHRS and YFSETQ. V lost 5 bases and J lost 4, with 12 bases in between. The CDR3 region has the DNA TGCGCCAGCAGGCAGATAGGGAGCTATGGCTACACCTTC. It is translated as CASRQIGSYGYTF. The full variable domain, with the rest looked up from reference TRBV5-1 and TRBJ1-2, is KAGVTQTPRYLIKTRGQQVTLSCSPISGHRSVSWYQQTPGQGLQFLFEYFSETQRNKGNFPGRFSGRQFSNSRSEMNVSTLELGDSALYLCASRQIGSYGYTFGSGTRLTVV.

V gene TRBV5-6 combines with J gene TRBJ1-1; the match to TRBD1 covers 8 bases. Germline CDR1 and CDR2: SGHDT and YYEEEE. This CDR3 spans 15 amino acids. Losses at the gene ends were 0 bases for V and 1 base for J; bases not matched to a gene: 2. Here the CDR3 DNA reads TGTGCCAGCAGCTTGGCAGGGGGCGGGAACACTGAAGCTTTCTTT. Protein sequence: CASSLAGGGNTEAFF.

This clonotype was seen repeatedly, ten times or more. The chain carries TRBV20-1 and TRBJ1-1; maybe TRBD1 (6 bases). Germline-derived CDR1 and CDR2 are DFQATT and SNEGSKA (reference sequence). Trimming removed 2 bases at V and 5 bases at J, with 12 bases between. CDR3 length: 13 amino acids. The CDR3 region has the DNA TGCAGTGCTAGATCAGGGGTGAGGACTGAAGCTTTCTTT. Translated: CSARSGVRTEAFF.

This clonotype was seen ten or more times. The chain links TRBV7-2 to TRBJ2-1; D not certain. This CDR3 has 12 residues. Trimming shortened V by 11 bases and J by 10 bases, and 18 bases separated the two germline ends. CDR1 is SGHTA, CDR2 FQGNSA, per germline. The CDR3 DNA reads as TGTGCCGGATCCGGGCCCCAGGCCGAGCAGTTCTTC. This sequence encodes CAGSGPQAEQFF.

V and J are TRBV7-9 and TRBJ1-6, with 10 bases aligning to TRBD1. Germline values: CDR1 SEHNR, CDR2 FQNEAQ (reference sequence). V lost 6 bases, J lost 9 bases, and 5 bases stayed unmatched. The length of the CDR3 is 14 residues. The CDR3 DNA sequence: TGTGCCAGCAGTCGACAGGGGGCGGGTTCACCCCTCCACTTT. Translation: CASSRQGAGSPLHF.

The sample holds a few counts of this clonotype. The V and J genes are TRBV20-1 and TRBJ1-4, with no clear D. The CDR3 contains 16 residues. Deletions cut 4 bases from V and 1 base from J, with 16 bases between. Germline CDR1 DFQATT, CDR2 SNEGSKA (reference sequence). The CDR3 nucleotides are TGCAGTGCTATCCCCTCTGACCGAGTAACTAATGAAAAACTGTTTTTT. Amino acid sequence: CSAIPSDRVTNEKLFF.

This clonotype appeared a few times. The rearrangement links TRBV7-2 to TRBJ2-3, with TRBD1 matching over 10 bases. Unmatched junction bases numbered 9, after V lost 4 bases and J lost 5 bases. This CDR3 spans 16 amino acids. Germline V gene sequence: CDR1 SGHTA, CDR2 FQGNSA. CDR3 sequence (DNA): TGTGCCAGCAGCTGGACCGGGACAGGGGTTCAAGATACGCAGTATTTT. This sequence encodes CASSWTGTGVQDTQYF.

Only a few counts were recorded for this clonotype. This chain links TRBV11-2 with TRBJ2-3; 9 nucleotides agree with TRBD2. The CDR3 runs to 17 residues. Germline V gene data show CDR1 as SGHAT and CDR2 as FQNNGV. J was trimmed by 2 bases and V by 3 bases; bases with no gene match: 9. The CDR3 reads CASSLSRAGGPTDTQYF. For the CDR3, the DNA is TGTGCCAGCAGCTTGAGTCGCGCGGGGGGGCCCACAGATACGCAGTATTTT.

The chain recombines TRBV7-9 with TRBJ1-5, with TRBD1 identical over 8 bases. This CDR3 comprises 14 residues. The germline CDR1 and CDR2 sequences are SEHNR and FQNEAQ (reference sequence). Losses at the gene ends were 5 bases for V and 7 bases for J; bases not matched to a gene: 7. In DNA, the CDR3 is TGTGCCAGCAGCCGGGGACAGGATAAGCAGCCCCAGCATTTT. The encoded protein is CASSRGQDKQPQHF.

This clonotype was seen just once. V is TRBV9 and J is TRBJ1-1; 9 nucleotides match TRBD1. Germline V CDR1 and CDR2: SGDLS, YYNGEE. This CDR3 contains 15 residues. V lost 3 bases, J lost 7 bases, and 10 bases stayed unmatched. The CDR3 bases are TGTGCCAGCAGCGCTTGGGACAGGGAAAATAGTGAAGCTTTCTTT. This codes for CASSAWDRENSEAFF.

In its sample, this clonotype was seen a few times. This chain uses TRBV5-1 with TRBJ1-1; maybe TRBD1 (5 bases). V lost 1 base and J 8 bases, leaving 15 bases between the germline ends. The germline V gene has CDR1 SGHRS and CDR2 YFSETQ. This CDR3 is 14 amino acids long. CDR3 amino acids: CASSLPQEGMEAFF. CDR3 nucleotides: TGCGCCAGCAGCTTGCCACAGGAAGGGATGGAAGCTTTCTTT.

This clonotype was seen a handful of times. The chain recombines TRBV5-1 with TRBJ2-3; TRBD1 matches at 9 bases. Per the germline V gene, CDR1 is SGHRS and CDR2 is YFSETQ. CDR3 length: 14 amino acids. V was pared by 4 bases and J by 6 bases, with 6 bases of the junction left unmatched. The DNA for the CDR3 is TGCGCCAGCAGCCAGGACAGGGGTTGGGATACGCAGTATTTT. Translated, it gives CASSQDRGWDTQYF.

The rearrangement joins TRBV27 to TRBJ1-5; possibly TRBD1 for D (5 bases). This CDR3 contains 12 residues. V was trimmed by 7 bases and J by 7 bases, leaving 11 bases between them. CDR1 is MNHEY, CDR2 SMNVEV, per germline (reference sequence). CDR3 sequence: CASNNRGQPQHF. CDR3 bases: TGTGCCAGCAATAATCGGGGCCAGCCCCAGCATTTT.

V usage is TRBV20-1 and J usage is TRBJ1-2; tentatively, D is TRBD1 (5 bases). The CDR3 totals 13 residues. V was cut by 0 bases and J by 4 bases, with 9 bases left in between. Germline CDR1 reads DFQATT; CDR2 reads SNEGSKA (reference sequence). The CDR3 reads CSARDPRAYGYTF. The CDR3 nucleotides are TGCAGTGCTAGAGATCCCAGGGCCTATGGCTACACCTTC.

This clonotype occurred once. The DNA of the CDR3 is TGTGCCAGCAGGACGACAGGGAGTGGAGTTAATTCACCCCTCCACTTT. Translating gives CASRTTGSGVNSPLHF. This chain joins TRBV28 and TRBJ1-6; TRBD1 matches 7 bases. Trimming cost V 6 bases and J 6 bases; bases outside gene matches: 11. The CDR3 has 16 amino acids. Germline assignment: CDR1 MDHEN and CDR2 SYDVKM. The entire variable domain, with the rest obtained from reference TRBV28 and TRBJ1-6, is as follows: DVKVTQSSRYLVKRTGEKVFLECVQDMDHENMFWYRQDPGLGLRLIYFSYDVKMKEKGDIPEGYSVSREKKERFSLILESASTNQTSMYLCASRTTGSGVNSPLHFGNGTRLTVT.

The chain links TRBV7-2 to TRBJ2-2; D possibly matches TRBD1 or TRBD2 (5 bases each). Germline V gene sequence: CDR1 SGHTA, CDR2 FQGNSA. The CDR3 contains 14 residues. V lost 1 base to trimming and J lost 6 bases, with 9 bases between them. The DNA of the CDR3 is TGTGCCAGCAGCTTAGATTGGGACGCCGGGGAGCTGTTTTTT. Its protein is CASSLDWDAGELFF. Together with reference TRBV7-2 and TRBJ2-2, the CDR3 gives the full variable domain: GAGVSQSPSNKVTEKGKDVELRCDPISGHTALYWYRQSLGQGLEFLIYFQGNSAPDKSGLPSDRFSAERTGGSVSTLTIQRTQQEDSAVYLCASSLDWDAGELFFGEGSRLTVL.